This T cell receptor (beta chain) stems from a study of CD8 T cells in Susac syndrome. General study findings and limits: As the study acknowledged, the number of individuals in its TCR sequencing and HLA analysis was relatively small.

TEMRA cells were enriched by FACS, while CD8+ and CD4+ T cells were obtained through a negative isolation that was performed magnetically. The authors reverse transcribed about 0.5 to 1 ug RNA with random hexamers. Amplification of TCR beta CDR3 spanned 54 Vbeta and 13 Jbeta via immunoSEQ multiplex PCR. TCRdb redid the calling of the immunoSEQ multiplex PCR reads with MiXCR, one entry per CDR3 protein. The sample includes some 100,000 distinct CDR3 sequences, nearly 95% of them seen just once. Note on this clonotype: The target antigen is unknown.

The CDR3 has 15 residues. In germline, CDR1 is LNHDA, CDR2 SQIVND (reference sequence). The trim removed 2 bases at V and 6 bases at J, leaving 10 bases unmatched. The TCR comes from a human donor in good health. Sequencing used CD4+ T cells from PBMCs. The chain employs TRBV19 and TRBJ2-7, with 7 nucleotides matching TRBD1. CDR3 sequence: CASSISRQGLGEQYF. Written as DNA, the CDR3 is TGTGCCAGTAGTATATCCCGACAGGGTCTGGGCGAGCAGTACTTC.